This T cell receptor beta chain was recorded in a study of T cell changes during pregnancy in multiple sclerosis. TCRdb keeps only in-frame clones here, not all; method: immunoSEQ multiplex PCR. This sample has 20,000 to 25,000 clones, with around 85% found just once. Sequenced here: CD8+ T cells from peripheral blood mononuclear cells, sampled in the first trimester of pregnancy. The sequence was collected from a female donor in good health, enrolled as a control in a pregnancy study.

CDR3 in amino acids: CASPQIPGRVDTIYF. The DNA for the CDR3 is TGTGCCAGTCCTCAAATTCCCGGGAGGGTAGACACCATATATTTT. V and J are TRBV19 and TRBJ1-3; D is undetermined. Trimming pared 8 bases from V and 8 bases from J, leaving 22 bases between. The germline gives CDR1 LNHDA, CDR2 SQIVND (reference sequence). This CDR3 region has 15 residues.